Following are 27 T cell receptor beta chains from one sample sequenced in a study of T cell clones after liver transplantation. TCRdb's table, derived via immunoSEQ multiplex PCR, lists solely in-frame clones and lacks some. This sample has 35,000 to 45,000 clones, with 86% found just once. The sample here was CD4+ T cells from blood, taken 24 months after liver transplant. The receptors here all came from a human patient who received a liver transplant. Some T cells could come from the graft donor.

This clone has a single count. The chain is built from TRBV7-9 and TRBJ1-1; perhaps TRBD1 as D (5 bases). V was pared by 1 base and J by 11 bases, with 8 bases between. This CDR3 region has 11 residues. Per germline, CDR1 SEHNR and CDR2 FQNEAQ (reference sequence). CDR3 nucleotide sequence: TGTGCCAGCAGCTTAGAGACAGACGCTTTCTTT. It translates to CASSLETDAFF. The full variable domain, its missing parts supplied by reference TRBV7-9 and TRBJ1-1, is DTGVSQNPRHKITKRGQNVTFRCDPISEHNRLYWYRQTLGQGPEFLTYFQNEAQLEKSRLLSDRFSAERPKGSFSTLEIQRTEQGDSAMYLCASSLETDAFFGQGTRLTVV.

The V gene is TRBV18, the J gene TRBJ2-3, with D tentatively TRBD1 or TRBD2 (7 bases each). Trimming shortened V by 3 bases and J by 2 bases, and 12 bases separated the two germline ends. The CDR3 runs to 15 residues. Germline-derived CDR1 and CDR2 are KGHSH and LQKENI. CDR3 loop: CASSPQGGVTDTQYF. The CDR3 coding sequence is TGTGCCAGCTCACCCCAGGGGGGGGTCACAGATACGCAGTATTTT.

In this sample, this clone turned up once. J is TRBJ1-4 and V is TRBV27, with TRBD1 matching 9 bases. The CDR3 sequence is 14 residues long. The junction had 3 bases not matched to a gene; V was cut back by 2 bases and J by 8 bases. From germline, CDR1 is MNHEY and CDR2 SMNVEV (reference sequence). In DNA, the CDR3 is TGTGCCAGCAGTTTAGGACAGGGGCAAGAAAAACTGTTTTTT. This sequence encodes CASSLGQGQEKLFF.

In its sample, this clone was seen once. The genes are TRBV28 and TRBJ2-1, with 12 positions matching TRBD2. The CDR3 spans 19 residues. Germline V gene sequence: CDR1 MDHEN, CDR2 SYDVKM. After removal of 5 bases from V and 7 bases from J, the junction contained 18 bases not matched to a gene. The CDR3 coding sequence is TGTGCCAGCAGTCCTTCAATATCCCGACTAGCGGGAGAGGGGAATGAGCAGTTCTTC. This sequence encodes CASSPSISRLAGEGNEQFF. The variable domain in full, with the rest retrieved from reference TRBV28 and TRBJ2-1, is DVKVTQSSRYLVKRTGEKVFLECVQDMDHENMFWYRQDPGLGLRLIYFSYDVKMKEKGDIPEGYSVSREKKERFSLILESASTNQTSMYLCASSPSISRLAGEGNEQFFGPGTRLTVL.

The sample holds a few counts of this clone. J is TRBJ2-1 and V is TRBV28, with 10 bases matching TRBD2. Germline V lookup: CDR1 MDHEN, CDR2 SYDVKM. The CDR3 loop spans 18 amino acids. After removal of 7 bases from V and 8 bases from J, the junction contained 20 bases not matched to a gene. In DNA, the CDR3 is TGTGCCAGCAACCTTGGGAGTAGCGGGAGGTGGGCAGGCTATGAGCAGTTCTTC. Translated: CASNLGSSGRWAGYEQFF.

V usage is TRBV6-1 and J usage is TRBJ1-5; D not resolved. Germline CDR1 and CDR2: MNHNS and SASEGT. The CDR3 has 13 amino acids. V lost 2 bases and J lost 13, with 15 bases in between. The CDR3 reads CASSERPILPQHF. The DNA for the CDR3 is TGTGCCAGCAGTGAACGCCCGATTCTCCCTCAGCATTTT.

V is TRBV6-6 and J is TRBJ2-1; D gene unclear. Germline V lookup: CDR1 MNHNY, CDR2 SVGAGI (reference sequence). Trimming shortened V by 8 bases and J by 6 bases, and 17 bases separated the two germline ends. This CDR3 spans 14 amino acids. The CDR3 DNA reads TGTGCCAGCGTGGGAACTGGCCGTAGCAATGAGCAGTTCTTC. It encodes CASVGTGRSNEQFF.

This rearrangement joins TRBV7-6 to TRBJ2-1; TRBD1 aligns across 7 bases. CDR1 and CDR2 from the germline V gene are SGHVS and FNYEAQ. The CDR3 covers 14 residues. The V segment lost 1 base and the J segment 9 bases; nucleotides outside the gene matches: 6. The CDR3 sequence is CASSLGGGSPEQFF. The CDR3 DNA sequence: TGTGCCAGCAGCTTAGGAGGGGGCTCCCCTGAGCAGTTCTTC. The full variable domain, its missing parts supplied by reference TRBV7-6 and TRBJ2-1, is GAGVSQSPRYKVTKRGQDVALRCDPISGHVSLYWYRQALGQGPEFLTYFNYEAQQDKSGLPNDRFSAERPEGSISTLTIQRTEQRDSAMYRCASSLGGGSPEQFFGPGTRLTVL.

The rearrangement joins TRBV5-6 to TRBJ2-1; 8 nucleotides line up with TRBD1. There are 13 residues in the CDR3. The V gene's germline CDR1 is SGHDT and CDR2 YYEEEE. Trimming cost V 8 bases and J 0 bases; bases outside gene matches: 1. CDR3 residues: CARTGDSYNEQFF. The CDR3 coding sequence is TGTGCCAGGACAGGGGACTCCTACAATGAGCAGTTCTTC.

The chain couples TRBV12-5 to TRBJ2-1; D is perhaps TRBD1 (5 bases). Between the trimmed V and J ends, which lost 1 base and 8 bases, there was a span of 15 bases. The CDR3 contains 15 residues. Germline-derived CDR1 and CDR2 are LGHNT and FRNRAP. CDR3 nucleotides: TGTGCTAGTGGTTTGGGCCGGACAAATTCTGATGAGCAGTTCTTC. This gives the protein CASGLGRTNSDEQFF.

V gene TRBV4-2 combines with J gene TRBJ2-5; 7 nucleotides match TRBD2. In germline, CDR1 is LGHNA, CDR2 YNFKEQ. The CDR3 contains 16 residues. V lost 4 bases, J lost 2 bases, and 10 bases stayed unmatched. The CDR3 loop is CASSRAGGLGQETQYF. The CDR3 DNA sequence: TGTGCCAGCAGCCGGGCTGGCGGACTAGGGCAAGAGACCCAGTACTTC.

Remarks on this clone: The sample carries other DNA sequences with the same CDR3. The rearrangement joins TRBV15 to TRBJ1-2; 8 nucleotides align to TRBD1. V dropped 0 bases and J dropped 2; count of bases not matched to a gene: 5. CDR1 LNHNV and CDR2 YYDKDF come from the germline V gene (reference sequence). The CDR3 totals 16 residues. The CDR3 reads CATSREGQGRNYGYTF. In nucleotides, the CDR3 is TGTGCCACCAGCAGAGAAGGACAGGGTAGGAACTATGGCTACACCTTC.

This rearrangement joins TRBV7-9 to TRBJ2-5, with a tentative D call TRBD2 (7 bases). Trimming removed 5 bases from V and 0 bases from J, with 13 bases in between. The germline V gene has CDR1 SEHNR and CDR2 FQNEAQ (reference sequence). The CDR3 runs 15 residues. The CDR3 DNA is TGTGCCAGCAGCCGGGGGGCGGCAGACCAAGAGACCCAGTACTTC. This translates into CASSRGAADQETQYF.

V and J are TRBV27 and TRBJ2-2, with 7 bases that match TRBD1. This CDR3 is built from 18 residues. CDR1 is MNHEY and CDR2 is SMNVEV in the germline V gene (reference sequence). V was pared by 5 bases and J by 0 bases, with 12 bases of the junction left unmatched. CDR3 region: CASSPYHRQGPNTGELFF. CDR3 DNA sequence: TGTGCCAGCAGTCCCTATCACCGACAGGGCCCGAACACCGGGGAGCTGTTTTTT.

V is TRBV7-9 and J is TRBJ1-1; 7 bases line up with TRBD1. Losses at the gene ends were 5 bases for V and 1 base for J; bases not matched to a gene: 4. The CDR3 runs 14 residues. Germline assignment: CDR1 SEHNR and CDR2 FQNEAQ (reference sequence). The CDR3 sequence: CASSVRTGNTEAFF. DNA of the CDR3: TGTGCCAGCAGCGTCCGGACAGGGAACACTGAAGCTTTCTTT.

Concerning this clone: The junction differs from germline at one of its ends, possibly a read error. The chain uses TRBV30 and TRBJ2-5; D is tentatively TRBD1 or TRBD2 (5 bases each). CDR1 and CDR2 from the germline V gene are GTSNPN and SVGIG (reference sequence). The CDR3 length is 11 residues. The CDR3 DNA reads TGTGCCTGGAGTGGGATAGGGACGGAAAACTTC. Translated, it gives CAWSGIGTENF.

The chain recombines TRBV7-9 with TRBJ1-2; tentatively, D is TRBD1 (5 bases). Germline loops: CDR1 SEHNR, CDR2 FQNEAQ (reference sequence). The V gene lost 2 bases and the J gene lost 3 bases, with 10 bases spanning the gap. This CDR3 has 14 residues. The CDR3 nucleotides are TGTGCCAGCAGCTTAAGGGGCGGATACTATGGCTACACCTTC. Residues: CASSLRGGYYGYTF.

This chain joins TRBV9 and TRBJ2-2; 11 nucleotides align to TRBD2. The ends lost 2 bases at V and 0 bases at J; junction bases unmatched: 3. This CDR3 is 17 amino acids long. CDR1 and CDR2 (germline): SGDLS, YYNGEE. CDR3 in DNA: TGTGCCAGCAGCGTTAGTAGCGGGAGGGCGAACACCGGGGAGCTGTTTTTT. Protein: CASSVSSGRANTGELFF.

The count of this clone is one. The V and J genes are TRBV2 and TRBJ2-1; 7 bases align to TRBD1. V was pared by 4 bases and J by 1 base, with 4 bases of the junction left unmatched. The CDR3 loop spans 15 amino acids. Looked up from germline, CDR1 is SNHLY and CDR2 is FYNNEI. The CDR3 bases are TGTGCCAGCAGTGGAGGGACAGTGTCCTACAATGAGCAGTTCTTC. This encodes CASSGGTVSYNEQFF.

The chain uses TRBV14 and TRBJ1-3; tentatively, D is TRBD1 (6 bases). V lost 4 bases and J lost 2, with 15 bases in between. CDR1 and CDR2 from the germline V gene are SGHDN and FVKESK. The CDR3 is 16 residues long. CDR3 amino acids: CASSPNRDKPGNTIYF. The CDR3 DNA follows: TGTGCCAGCAGCCCGAACAGGGACAAACCTGGAAACACCATATATTTT.

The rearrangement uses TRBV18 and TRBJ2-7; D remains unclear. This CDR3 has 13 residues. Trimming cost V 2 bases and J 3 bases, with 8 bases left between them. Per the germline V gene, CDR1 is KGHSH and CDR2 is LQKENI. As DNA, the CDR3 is TGTGCCAGCTCACCAATCCAGCTCTACGAGCAGTACTTC. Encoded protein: CASSPIQLYEQYF.

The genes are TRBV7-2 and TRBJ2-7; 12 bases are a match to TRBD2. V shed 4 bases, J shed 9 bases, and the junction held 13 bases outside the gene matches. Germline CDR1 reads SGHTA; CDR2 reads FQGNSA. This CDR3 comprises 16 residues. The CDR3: CASSWDPASGGAGQYF. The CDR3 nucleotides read TGTGCCAGCAGCTGGGACCCGGCTAGCGGGGGGGCAGGGCAGTACTTC.

In DNA, the CDR3 is TGTGCCAGCATCCTAAGGGGGGGAAACACCATATATTTT. Its translation is CASILRGGNTIYF. V and J are TRBV28 and TRBJ1-3; D perhaps matches TRBD1 (6 bases). This CDR3 region has 13 residues. Deletions cut 7 bases from V and 4 bases from J, with 11 bases between. Germline V gene lookup returns CDR1 MDHEN and CDR2 SYDVKM.

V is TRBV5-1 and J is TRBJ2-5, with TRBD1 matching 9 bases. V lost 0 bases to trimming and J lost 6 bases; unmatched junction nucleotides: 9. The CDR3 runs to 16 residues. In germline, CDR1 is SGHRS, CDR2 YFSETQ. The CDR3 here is CASSLDRGQIGKTQYF. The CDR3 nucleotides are TGCGCCAGCAGCTTGGACAGGGGGCAAATTGGGAAGACCCAGTACTTC.

CDR3: CASSLTFYEQYF. CDR3 DNA sequence: TGTGCCAGCAGCTTAACCTTCTACGAGCAGTACTTC. V gene TRBV7-2 combines with J gene TRBJ2-7; D uncertain. Trimming stripped 2 bases from V and 3 bases from J, with 5 bases between. The CDR3 has 12 amino acids. CDR1 and CDR2 (germline): SGHTA, FQGNSA.

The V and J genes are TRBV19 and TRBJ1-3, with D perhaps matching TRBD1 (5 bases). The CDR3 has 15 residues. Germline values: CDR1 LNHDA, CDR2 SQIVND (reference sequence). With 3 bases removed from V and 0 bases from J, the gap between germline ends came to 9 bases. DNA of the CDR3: TGTGCCAGTAGTATTGGGGGAGTCTCTGGAAACACCATATATTTT. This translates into CASSIGGVSGNTIYF. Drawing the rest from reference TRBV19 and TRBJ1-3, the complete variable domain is DGGITQSPKYLFRKEGQNVTLSCEQNLNHDAMYWYRQDPGQGLRLIYYSQIVNDFQKGDIAEGYSVSREKKESFPLTVTSAQKNPTAFYLCASSIGGVSGNTIYFGEGSWLTVV.

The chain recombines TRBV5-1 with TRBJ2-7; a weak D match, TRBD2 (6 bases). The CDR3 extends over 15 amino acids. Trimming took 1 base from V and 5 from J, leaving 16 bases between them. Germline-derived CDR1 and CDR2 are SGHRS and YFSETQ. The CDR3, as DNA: TGCGCCAGCAGCTTGTTGTTGACCCGGGAGAACGAGCAGTACTTC. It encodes CASSLLLTRENEQYF.